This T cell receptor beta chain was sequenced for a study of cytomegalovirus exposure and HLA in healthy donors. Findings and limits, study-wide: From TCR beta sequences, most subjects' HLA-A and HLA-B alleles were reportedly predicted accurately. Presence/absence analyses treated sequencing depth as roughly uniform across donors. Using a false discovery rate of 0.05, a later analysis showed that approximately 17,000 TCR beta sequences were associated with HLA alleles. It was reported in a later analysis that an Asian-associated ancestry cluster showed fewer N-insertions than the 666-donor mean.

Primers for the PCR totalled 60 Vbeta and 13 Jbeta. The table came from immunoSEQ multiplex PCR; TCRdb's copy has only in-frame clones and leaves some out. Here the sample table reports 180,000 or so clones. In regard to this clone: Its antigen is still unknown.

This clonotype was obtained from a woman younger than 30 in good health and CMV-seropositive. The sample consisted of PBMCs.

The CDR3 nucleotides are TGTGCCAGCAGCTTAGAGGGCCCGGCGGGAACTGAAGCTTTCTTT. It codes for CASSLEGPAGTEAFF. The rearrangement joins TRBV11-3 to TRBJ1-1; the D is unclear. Trimming removed 0 bases at V and 5 bases at J, with 13 bases between. The V gene's germline CDR1 is SGHNT and CDR2 YENEEA. This CDR3 is built from 15 residues.